Below are 8 T cell receptor beta chains sequenced from a single sample in a study. TCRdb re-called the RT-PCR reads through MiXCR, storing one row per CDR3 protein. Of about 700,000 distinct CDR3 sequences listed, 13% to 15% are singletons. The material sequenced was memory CD4+ T cells from blood. These receptors were obtained from a female donor in good health, serving as a healthy control.

This clonotype showed up many times. J is TRBJ2-2 and V is TRBV12-3 or TRBV12-4; possible D gene TRBD2, 6 bases. The CDR3 is 15 residues long. Trimming removed 6 bases from V and 0 bases from J, with 11 bases in between. The CDR3 nucleotides read TGTGCCAGCAGGACCGCTAGCGCGAACACCGGGGAGCTGTTTTTT. This gives the protein CASRTASANTGELFF.

The table lists this clonotype with a few counts. The chain links TRBV20-1 to TRBJ2-5; D remains ambiguous. Germline assignment: CDR1 DFQATT and CDR2 SNEGSKA (reference sequence). The CDR3 is made up of 12 amino acids. The V gene lost 6 bases and the J gene lost 2 bases, with 10 bases spanning the gap. CDR3 DNA: TGCAGTGCCTACCATGGGCAAGAGACCCAGTACTTC. Residues: CSAYHGQETQYF.

This clonotype was observed a few times. V and J are TRBV30 and TRBJ1-1; 7 nucleotides line up with TRBD1. Germline V gene data show CDR1 as GTSNPN and CDR2 as SVGIG (reference sequence). The J segment lost 5 bases and the V segment lost 1 base, leaving 7 bases of the junction unmatched. The length of the CDR3 is 14 residues. CDR3: CAWSGQGVATEAFF. CDR3 in DNA: TGTGCCTGGAGTGGACAGGGAGTAGCTACTGAAGCTTTCTTT.

The J gene is TRBJ1-1, the V gene TRBV18, with a weak D call TRBD1 (6 bases). CDR3 length equals 14 residues. Trimming pared 2 bases from V and 4 bases from J, leaving 11 bases between. Looked up from germline, CDR1 is KGHSH and CDR2 is LQKENI. The chain's CDR3 is CASSPSEGGTEAFF. The CDR3 nucleotides are TGTGCCAGCTCACCAAGCGAAGGGGGCACTGAAGCTTTCTTT.

This clonotype has just a few counts. This rearrangement joins TRBV6-2 or TRBV6-3 to TRBJ2-7, with 7 nucleotides matching TRBD2. J gave up 0 bases and V 10 bases, and 12 bases lay outside the gene matches. Per germline, CDR1 MNHEY and CDR2 SVGEGT. CDR3 length: 15 amino acids. The CDR3 region is CAICPGGRSSYEQYF. CDR3 sequence (DNA): TGTGCCATCTGTCCGGGAGGCAGGAGCTCCTACGAGCAGTACTTC.

The chain links TRBV10-3 to TRBJ2-1; 7 positions match TRBD2. The CDR3 is made up of 14 amino acids. Germline lookup yields CDR1 ENHRY and CDR2 SYGVKD. V was clipped by 9 bases and J by 1 base; unmatched bases: 6. The CDR3 nucleotides are TGTGCCATACAGCGGGATCTATCCTACAATGAGCAGTTCTTC. It encodes CAIQRDLSYNEQFF.

This clonotype was observed a few times. The chain couples TRBV7-2 to TRBJ2-2; no reliable D call. The CDR3 runs to 16 residues. Looked up from germline, CDR1 is SGHTA and CDR2 is FQGNSA. V gave up 1 base and J gave up 2 bases, with 11 bases separating them. The CDR3 spells CASSLEAATNTGELFF. The CDR3 DNA reads TGTGCCAGCAGCTTAGAGGCGGCCACAAACACCGGGGAGCTGTTTTTT.

This rearrangement joins TRBV7-2 to TRBJ1-5; D perhaps matches TRBD1 (5 bases). Deletions cut 2 bases from V and 3 bases from J, with 14 bases between. The CDR3 is 16 residues long. CDR1 SGHTA and CDR2 FQGNSA come from the germline V gene. CDR3 coding DNA: TGTGCCAGCAGCTTAATGGGAGGGGATCACAATCAGCCCCAGCATTTT. Protein: CASSLMGGDHNQPQHF.